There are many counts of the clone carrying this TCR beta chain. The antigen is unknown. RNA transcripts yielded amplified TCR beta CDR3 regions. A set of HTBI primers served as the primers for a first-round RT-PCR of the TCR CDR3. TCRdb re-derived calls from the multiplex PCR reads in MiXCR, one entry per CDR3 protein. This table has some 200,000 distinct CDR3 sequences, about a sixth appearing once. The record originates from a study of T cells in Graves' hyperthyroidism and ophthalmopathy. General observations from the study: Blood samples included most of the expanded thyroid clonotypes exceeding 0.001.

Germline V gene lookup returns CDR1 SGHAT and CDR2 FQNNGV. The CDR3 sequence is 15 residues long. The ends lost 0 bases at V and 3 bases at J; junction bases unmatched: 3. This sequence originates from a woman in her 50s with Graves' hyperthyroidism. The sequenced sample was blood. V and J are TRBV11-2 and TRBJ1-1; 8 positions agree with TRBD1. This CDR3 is CASSLEGTGYTEAFF. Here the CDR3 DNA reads TGTGCCAGCAGCTTAGAGGGGACAGGATACACTGAAGCTTTCTTT. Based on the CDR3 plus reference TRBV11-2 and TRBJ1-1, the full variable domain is EAGVAQSPRYKIIEKRQSVAFWCNPISGHATLYWYQQILGQGPKLLIQFQNNGVVDDSQLPKDRFSAERLKGVDSTLKIQPAKLEDSAVYLCASSLEGTGYTEAFFGQGTRLTVV.